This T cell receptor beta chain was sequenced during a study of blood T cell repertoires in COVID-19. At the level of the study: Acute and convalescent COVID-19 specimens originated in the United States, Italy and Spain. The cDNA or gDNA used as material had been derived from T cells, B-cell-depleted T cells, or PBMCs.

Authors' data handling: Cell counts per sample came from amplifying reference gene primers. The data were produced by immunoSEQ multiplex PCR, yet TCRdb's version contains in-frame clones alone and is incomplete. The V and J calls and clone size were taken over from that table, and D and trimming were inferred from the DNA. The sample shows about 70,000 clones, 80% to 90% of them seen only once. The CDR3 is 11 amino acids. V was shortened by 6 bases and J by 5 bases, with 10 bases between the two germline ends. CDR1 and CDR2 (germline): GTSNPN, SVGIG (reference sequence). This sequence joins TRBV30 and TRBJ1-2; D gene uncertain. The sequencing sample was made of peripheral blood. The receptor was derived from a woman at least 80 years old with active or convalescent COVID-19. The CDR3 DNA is TGTGCCTGTTACAGAATTTATGGCTACACCTTC. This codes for CACYRIYGYTF.